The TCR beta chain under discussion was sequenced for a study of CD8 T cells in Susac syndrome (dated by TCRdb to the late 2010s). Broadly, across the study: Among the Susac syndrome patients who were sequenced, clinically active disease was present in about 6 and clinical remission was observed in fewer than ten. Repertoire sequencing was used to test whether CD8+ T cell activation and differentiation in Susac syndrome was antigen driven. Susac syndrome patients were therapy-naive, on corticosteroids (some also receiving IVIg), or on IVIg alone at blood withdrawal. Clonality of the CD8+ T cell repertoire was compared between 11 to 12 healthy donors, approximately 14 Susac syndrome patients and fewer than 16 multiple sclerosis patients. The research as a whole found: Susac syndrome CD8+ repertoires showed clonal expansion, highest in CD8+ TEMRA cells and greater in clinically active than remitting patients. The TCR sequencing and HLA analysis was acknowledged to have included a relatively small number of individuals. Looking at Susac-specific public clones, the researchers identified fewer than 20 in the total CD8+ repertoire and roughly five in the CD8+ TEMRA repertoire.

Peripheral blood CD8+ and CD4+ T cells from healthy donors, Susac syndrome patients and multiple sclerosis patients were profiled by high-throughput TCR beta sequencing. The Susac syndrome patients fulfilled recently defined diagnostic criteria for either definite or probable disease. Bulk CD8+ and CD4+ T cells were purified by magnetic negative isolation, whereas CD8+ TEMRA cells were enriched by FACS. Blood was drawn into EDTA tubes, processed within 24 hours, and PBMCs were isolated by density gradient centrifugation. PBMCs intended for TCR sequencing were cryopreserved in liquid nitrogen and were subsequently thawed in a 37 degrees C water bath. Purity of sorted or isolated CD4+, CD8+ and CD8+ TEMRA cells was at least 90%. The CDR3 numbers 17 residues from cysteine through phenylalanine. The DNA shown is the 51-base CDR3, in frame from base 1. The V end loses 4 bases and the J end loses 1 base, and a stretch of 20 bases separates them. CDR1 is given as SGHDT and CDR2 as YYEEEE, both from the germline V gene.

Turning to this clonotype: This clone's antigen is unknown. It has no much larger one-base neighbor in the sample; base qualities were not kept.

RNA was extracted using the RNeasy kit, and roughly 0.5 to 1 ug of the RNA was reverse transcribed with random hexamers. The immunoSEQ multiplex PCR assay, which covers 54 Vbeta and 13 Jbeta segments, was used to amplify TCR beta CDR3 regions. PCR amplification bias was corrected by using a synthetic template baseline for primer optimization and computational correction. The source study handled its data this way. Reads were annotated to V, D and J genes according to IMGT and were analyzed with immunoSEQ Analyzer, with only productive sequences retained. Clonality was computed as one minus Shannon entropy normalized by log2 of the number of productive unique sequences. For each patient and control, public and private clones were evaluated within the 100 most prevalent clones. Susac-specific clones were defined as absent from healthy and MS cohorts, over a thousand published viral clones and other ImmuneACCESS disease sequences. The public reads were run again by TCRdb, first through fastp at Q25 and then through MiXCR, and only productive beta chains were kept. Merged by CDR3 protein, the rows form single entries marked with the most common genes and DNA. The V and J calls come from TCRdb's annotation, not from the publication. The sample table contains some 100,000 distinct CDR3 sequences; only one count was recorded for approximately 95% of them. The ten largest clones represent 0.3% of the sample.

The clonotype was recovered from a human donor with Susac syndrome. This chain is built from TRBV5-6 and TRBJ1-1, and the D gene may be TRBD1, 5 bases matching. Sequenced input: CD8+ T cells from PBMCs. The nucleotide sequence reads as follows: TGTGCCAGCAGCCCGGAGCAGGGCAACCCTGCGAACACTGAAGCTTTCTTT. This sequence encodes CASSPEQGNPANTEAFF.